The rows below give T cell receptor beta chains drawn from one sample of a study of blood T cell repertoires in COVID-19. Generated by immunoSEQ multiplex PCR, the TCRdb table keeps only in-frame clones and is missing some. This table has roughly 250,000 clones, 84% appearing once. The sequenced sample was peripheral blood. All receptors derive from a human donor in a cohort sampled during active COVID-19. The CDR3 runs from the conserved cysteine through the conserved F or W. Fields, in order: D gene, clone size, J gene, V gene, CDR3 protein, CDR3 DNA. A D gene is named only where the DNA matches it firmly. Clone size, where shown, is once, few, many, or a class for clones that have expanded.

TRBD1,.,TRBJ2-2,TRBV3-1/TRBV3-2,CASSNRLNRGAGELFF,TGTGCCAGCAGCAACCGCCTCAACAGGGGAGCCGGGGAGCTGTTTTTT
.,.,TRBJ1-5,TRBV7-2,CASSLVGGGVWQPQHF,TGTGCCAGCAGCTTAGTGGGGGGTGGAGTCTGGCAGCCCCAGCATTTT
TRBD1,few,TRBJ1-2,TRBV28,CASLGQEVVYTF,TGTGCCAGCCTCGGACAGGAGGTCGTCTACACCTTC
TRBD1,.,TRBJ2-7,TRBV7-2,CASSLDRGPYEQYF,TGTGCCAGCAGCTTAGACAGGGGACCCTACGAGCAGTACTTC
.,.,TRBJ2-1,TRBV18,CASSPGREEQFF,TGTGCCAGCTCACCAGGCAGGGAAGAGCAGTTCTTC
.,.,TRBJ1-1,TRBV12-3/TRBV12-4,CASSPRSPTGAFF,TGTGCCAGCAGCCCCAGATCACCGACTGGAGCTTTCTTT
.,few,TRBJ2-1,TRBV6-5,CASSGVGVGNEQFF,TGTGCCAGCAGCGGGGTCGGGGTAGGCAATGAGCAGTTCTTC
TRBD2,few,TRBJ2-7,TRBV7-8,CASSRSGLGSYEQYF,TGTGCCAGCAGCCGCTCGGGACTAGGGTCCTACGAGCAGTACTTC
TRBD1,.,TRBJ2-7,TRBV28,CASSSPGTGLSYEQYF,TGTGCCAGCAGTTCTCCAGGGACAGGGCTCTCTTACGAGCAGTACTTC
TRBD1,.,TRBJ2-5,TRBV5-4,CASSYPRTGTVETQYF,TGTGCCAGCAGTTACCCCCGGACAGGCACTGTAGAGACCCAGTACTTC
.,.,TRBJ2-2,TRBV5-6,CASSREIRGTGELFF,TGTGCCAGCAGCCGTGAGATCAGGGGTACCGGGGAGCTGTTTTTT
.,.,TRBJ1-1,TRBV6-5,CASSYAGGMNTEAFF,TGTGCCAGCAGTTATGCGGGGGGGATGAACACTGAAGCTTTCTTT
.,.,TRBJ2-6,TRBV7-8,CASRPPDGGYDGANVLTF,TGTGCCAGCAGACCCCCCGACGGGGGATACGATGGGGCCAACGTCCTGACTTTC
TRBD1,.,TRBJ1-2,TRBV10-3,CAIKPTGNYGYTF,TGTGCCATCAAGCCGACAGGGAACTATGGCTACACCTTC
TRBD1,.,TRBJ1-1,TRBV27,CASSDNLARDRGAEAFF,TGTGCCAGCAGCGATAATCTTGCCCGGGACAGGGGCGCTGAAGCTTTCTTT
.,once,TRBJ2-1,TRBV6-6,CASSSQGARNNEQFF,TGTGCCAGCAGCTCCCAAGGGGCGCGGAACAATGAGCAGTTCTTC
TRBD2,.,TRBJ2-5,TRBV19,CASSINSGGETQYF,TGTGCCAGTAGTATAAATAGCGGGGGAGAGACCCAGTACTTC
TRBD1,.,TRBJ2-1,TRBV28,CASSLGSTGRFYNEQFF,TGTGCCAGCAGTTTGGGATCGACAGGGAGATTCTATAATGAGCAGTTCTTC
.,.,TRBJ1-1,TRBV29-1,CSVQQGWDGTEAFF,TGCAGCGTACAACAGGGCTGGGACGGCACTGAAGCTTTCTTT
TRBD1,.,TRBJ2-3,TRBV5-8,CASSLFIGGADTQYF,TGTGCCAGCAGCTTATTTATAGGGGGCGCAGATACGCAGTATTTT
.,.,TRBJ1-1,TRBV2,CASSRAGTLGAFF,TGTGCCAGCAGTAGGGCGGGGACTCTTGGAGCTTTCTTT
TRBD2,.,TRBJ2-5,TRBV5-1,CASSWSGGAETQYF,TGCGCCAGCAGCTGGAGCGGGGGGGCGGAGACCCAGTACTTC
TRBD1,.,TRBJ2-3,TRBV14,CASRPNWWDREDTDTQYF,TGTGCCAGCAGACCAAATTGGTGGGACAGGGAGGACACAGATACGCAGTATTTT
.,.,TRBJ2-5,TRBV28,CASNEPQGQETQYF,TGTGCCAGCAATGAACCTCAGGGCCAAGAGACCCAGTACTTC
.,few,TRBJ1-2,TRBV5-1,CASSLNTNNYGYTF,TGCGCCAGCAGCTTAAACACAAATAACTATGGCTACACCTTC
.,.,TRBJ1-1,TRBV9,CASSSNTGLNTEAFF,TGTGCCAGCAGCTCAAACACAGGGCTGAACACTGAAGCTTTCTTT
.,few,TRBJ1-1,TRBV7-2,CASSLAPLTPRGTEAFF,TGTGCCAGCAGCTTAGCGCCACTAACTCCTCGTGGCACTGAAGCTTTCTTT
TRBD1,.,TRBJ1-5,TRBV19,CASSSRTGGYSNQPQHF,TGTGCCAGTAGTTCGAGGACAGGGGGCTATAGCAATCAGCCCCAGCATTTT
.,.,TRBJ2-3,TRBV19,CASSDSSGFSTDTQYF,TGTGCCAGTAGCGATTCGTCCGGGTTTTCCACAGATACGCAGTATTTT
.,.,TRBJ2-1,TRBV4-1,CASSQVQAVTYNEQFF,TGCGCCAGCAGCCAAGTCCAGGCTGTTACCTACAATGAGCAGTTCTTC
TRBD2,.,TRBJ2-1,TRBV6-2/TRBV6-3,CASSNTGTSGFF,TGTGCCAGCAGTAATACCGGGACTAGCGGGTTCTTC
TRBD1,.,TRBJ2-2,TRBV6-2/TRBV6-3,CASSPPQGYTGELFF,TGTGCCAGCAGCCCCCCACAGGGGTACACCGGGGAGCTGTTTTTT
TRBD2,.,TRBJ2-7,TRBV5-1,CASSLALGTSSYEQYF,TGCGCCAGCAGCTTGGCCTTGGGGACTAGCTCCTACGAGCAGTACTTC
.,.,TRBJ1-1,TRBV7-3,CASSLTGSNTEAFF,TGTGCCAGCAGCTTGACCGGGTCGAACACTGAAGCTTTCTTT
.,.,TRBJ1-5,TRBV6-5,CASSYSIPGNQPQHF,TGTGCCAGCAGTTACTCGATCCCGGGGAATCAGCCCCAGCATTTT
TRBD1,.,TRBJ2-5,TRBV19,CASTSGTGTFETQYF,TGTGCCAGTACCTCCGGGACAGGGACGTTCGAGACCCAGTACTTC
.,once,TRBJ1-2,TRBV7-8,CASSLGYIGYTF,TGTGCCAGCAGCTTGGGCTACATCGGCTACACCTTC
TRBD1,.,TRBJ1-6,TRBV3-1/TRBV3-2,CASSLRDRAQGSPLHF,TGTGCCAGCAGCTTACGCGACAGGGCCCAAGGTTCACCCCTCCACTTT
.,.,TRBJ1-1,TRBV5-1,CASSLVPGNTEAFF,TGCGCCAGCAGCTTGGTACCAGGGAACACTGAAGCTTTCTTT
TRBD1,.,TRBJ2-3,TRBV28,CATLFQQGSFTDTQYF,TGTGCCACCCTATTTCAACAGGGGAGTTTCACAGATACGCAGTATTTT
.,.,TRBJ1-2,TRBV7-9,CASIPWGRPNYGYTF,TGTGCCAGCATCCCGTGGGGCCGTCCTAACTATGGCTACACCTTC
.,.,TRBJ2-7,TRBV6-2/TRBV6-3,CASSYPPSALSEQYF,TGTGCCAGCAGTTACCCGCCCTCCGCGCTATCCGAGCAGTACTTC
.,.,TRBJ2-7,TRBV6-5,CASREGPEQYF,TGTGCCAGCAGGGAGGGCCCCGAGCAGTACTTC
.,few,TRBJ2-3,TRBV7-9,CASSLGPGASTDTQYF,TGTGCCAGCAGCTTAGGGCCCGGAGCTAGCACAGATACGCAGTATTTT
TRBD2,.,TRBJ2-3,TRBV29-1,CSVDRLAGSDTQYF,TGCAGCGTAGACAGACTAGCGGGGAGTGATACGCAGTATTTT
.,.,TRBJ1-1,TRBV6-1,CASSEDQGRNTEAFF,TGTGCCAGCAGTGAAGACCAGGGGAGGAACACTGAAGCTTTCTTT
.,few,TRBJ2-1,TRBV7-7,CASSLNAGASEQFF,TGTGCTAGCAGCTTGAATGCAGGTGCCAGTGAGCAGTTCTTC
.,once,TRBJ2-2,TRBV11-3,CASSLDGTGELFF,TGTGCCAGCAGCTTAGACGGGACCGGGGAGCTGTTTTTT
TRBD2,few,TRBJ2-7,TRBV6-1,CASSEPAGLEHEQYF,TGTGCCAGCAGTGAACCGGCAGGACTAGAACACGAGCAGTACTTC
TRBD2,.,TRBJ2-1,TRBV7-9,CASSLEGRTREFF,TGTGCCAGCAGCTTAGAAGGGCGGACTAGAGAGTTCTTC